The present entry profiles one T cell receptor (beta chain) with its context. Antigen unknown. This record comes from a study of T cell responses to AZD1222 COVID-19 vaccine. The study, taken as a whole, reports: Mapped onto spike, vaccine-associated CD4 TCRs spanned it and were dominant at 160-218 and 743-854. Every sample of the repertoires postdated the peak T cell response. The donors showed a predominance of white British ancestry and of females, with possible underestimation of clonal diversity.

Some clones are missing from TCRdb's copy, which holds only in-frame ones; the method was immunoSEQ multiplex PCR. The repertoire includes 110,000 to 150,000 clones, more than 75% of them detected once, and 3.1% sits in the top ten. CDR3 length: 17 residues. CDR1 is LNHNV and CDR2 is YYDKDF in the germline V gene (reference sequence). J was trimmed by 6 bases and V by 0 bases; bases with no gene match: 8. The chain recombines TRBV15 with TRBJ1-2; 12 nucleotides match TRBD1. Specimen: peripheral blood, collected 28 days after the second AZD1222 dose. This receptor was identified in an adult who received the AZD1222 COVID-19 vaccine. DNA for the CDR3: TGTGCCACCAGCAGAGATCTCTCGGGACAGGGGGCGAATGGCTACACCTTC. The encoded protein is CATSRDLSGQGANGYTF.